The clone carrying this T cell receptor (beta chain) was counted many times. The antigen is unknown. This specimen comes from a study of T-cell memory formation after mild COVID-19. General study points: CM and EM subsets held most contracting CD4+ clones; EMRA held CD8+ ones.

TCRdb passed the 5' RACE reads through MiXCR, listing each CDR3 protein once. The sample has tens of thousands of distinct CDR3 sequences; around 6.8% are singletons. The CDR3 loop spans 13 amino acids. Deletions cut 0 bases from V and 8 bases from J, with 5 bases between. CDR1 is LNHNV and CDR2 is YYDKDF in the germline V gene (reference sequence). V and J are TRBV15 and TRBJ1-6; no definite D call. Sequencing was done on a sample of PBMCs or a T cell subset sorted from them (not recorded which). The source of this sequence is an adult woman who had mild COVID-19 (a few samples of this study predate the infection). Cell type and time point are not known. CDR3 loop: CATSRDQDSPLHF. CDR3 bases: TGTGCCACCAGCAGAGATCAGGATTCACCCCTCCACTTT.